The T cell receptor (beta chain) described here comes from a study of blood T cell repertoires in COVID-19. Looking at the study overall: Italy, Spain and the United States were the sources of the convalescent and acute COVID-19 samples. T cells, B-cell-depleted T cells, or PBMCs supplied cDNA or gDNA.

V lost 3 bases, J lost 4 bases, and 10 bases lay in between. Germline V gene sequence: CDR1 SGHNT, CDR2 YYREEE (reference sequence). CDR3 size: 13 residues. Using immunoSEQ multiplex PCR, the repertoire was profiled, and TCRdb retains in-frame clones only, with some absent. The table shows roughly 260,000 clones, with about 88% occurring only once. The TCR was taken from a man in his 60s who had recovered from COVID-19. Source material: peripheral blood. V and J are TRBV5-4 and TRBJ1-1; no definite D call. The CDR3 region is CASSSLEATEAFF. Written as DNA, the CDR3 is TGTGCCAGCAGCTCTCTGGAGGCCACTGAAGCTTTCTTT.